The sequence of this TCR beta chain was determined in a study of identical twins' blood T cells. Study results and caveats: Twins reportedly had markedly more similar V usage than unrelated donors, even among out-of-frame TCRbeta clonotypes.

Trimming shortened V by 4 bases and J by 8 bases, and 20 bases separated the two germline ends. This CDR3 region has 15 residues. The germline V gene has CDR1 SGHDN and CDR2 FVKESK. This clonotype was observed many times. Its antigen is undetermined. Sample barcodes were added at both library ends during cDNA synthesis. Per the original methods: Each donor had about 100,000 to nearly 550,000 clonotypes. TCRdb ran MiXCR on the 5' RACE reads and lists one entry per CDR3 protein. It is TCRdb's table, rather than the study itself, that gives the V and J calls and clone size. The table has 300,000 to 400,000 distinct CDR3 sequences, approximately 30% seen once; the top ten hold about 6%. Six healthy women, forming three identical twin pairs, donated samples.

This sequence was found in a woman aged 18 to 49 in good health. This sequence joins TRBV14 and TRBJ1-1; tentative D call: TRBD1 (6 bases). Sequenced sample: PBMCs. The CDR3 loop reads CASSLLYPDSHEAFF. The CDR3 region has the DNA TGTGCCAGCAGCCTCTTATACCCGGACAGCCACGAAGCTTTCTTT.